This is a list of T cell receptor beta chains from one sample in a study of T cell changes during pregnancy in multiple sclerosis. Clones were sequenced by immunoSEQ multiplex PCR, and TCRdb holds only the in-frame ones, with some missing. The table has nearly 110,000 clones, around 90% seen once. This specimen consisted of peripheral blood, obtained in the third trimester of pregnancy. The source is a female donor in good health, enrolled as a control in a pregnancy study. Both conserved end residues are part of each CDR3. D genes are given only for firm matches. Some rows have no size entry. The others give once, few or many, or a class for an expanded clone.

V,size,D,J,CDR3,DNA
TRBV27,once,TRBD2,TRBJ2-7,CASMGGDLGFVPYEQYF,TGTGCCAGCATGGGAGGGGACCTCGGTTTTGTTCCTTACGAGCAGTACTTC
TRBV14,-,-,TRBJ2-2,CASSLGTPKAGELFF,TGTGCCAGCAGCCTCGGGACACCGAAGGCCGGGGAGCTGTTTTTT
TRBV30,-,-,TRBJ2-7,CAWSYSGSYEQYF,TGTGCCTGGAGTTACAGTGGCTCCTACGAGCAGTACTTC
TRBV4-3,-,-,TRBJ2-6,CASRGPGANVLTF,TGCGCCAGCAGGGGGCCTGGGGCCAACGTCCTGACTTTC
TRBV10-3,-,-,TRBJ2-7,CAISDRDPYEQYF,TGTGCCATCAGTGACAGGGATCCCTACGAGCAGTACTTC
TRBV5-4,-,TRBD1,TRBJ2-7,CASSQGQGPLWYF,TGTGCCAGCAGCCAGGGACAGGGGCCGCTGTGGTACTTC
TRBV4-3,-,-,TRBJ1-6,CASSQDWGRVTLNSPLHF,TGCGCCAGCAGCCAAGATTGGGGCAGGGTAACCCTTAATTCACCCCTCCACTTT
TRBV28,-,-,TRBJ1-2,CASSQEGNYGYTF,TGTGCCAGCAGCCAAGAGGGAAACTATGGCTACACCTTC
TRBV6-5,-,-,TRBJ2-2,CASSYGRGRTGELFF,TGTGCCAGCAGTTACGGCCGAGGGAGGACCGGGGAGCTGTTTTTT
TRBV11-3,-,-,TRBJ2-1,CASSLGEVRTYNEQFF,TGTGCCAGCAGCTTAGGGGAGGTACGCACCTACAATGAGCAGTTCTTC
TRBV10-3,once,-,TRBJ1-3,CAIGEGNTIYF,TGTGCCATCGGGGAGGGAAACACCATATATTTT
TRBV29-1,-,-,TRBJ1-1,CSVEGVNTEAFF,TGCAGCGTGGAAGGAGTGAACACTGAAGCTTTCTTT
TRBV18,-,TRBD1,TRBJ1-1,CASSPGQGGTEAFF,TGTGCCAGCTCACCAGGACAGGGTGGTACTGAAGCTTTCTTT
TRBV21-1,-,-,TRBJ1-2,CASSKELYYGYTF,TGTGCCAGCAGCAAAGAACTGTACTATGGCTACACCTTC
TRBV6-5,-,-,TRBJ1-2,CASQRARGYGYTF,TGTGCCAGTCAGAGGGCCCGGGGCTATGGCTACACCTTC
TRBV5-1,few,TRBD1,TRBJ2-1,CASRDRVTEQFF,TGCGCCAGCCGTGACAGGGTAACTGAGCAGTTCTTC
TRBV7-2,-,-,TRBJ1-5,CASSFGGIGQPQHF,TGTGCCAGCAGCTTTGGGGGCATCGGGCAGCCCCAGCATTTT
TRBV10-3,-,-,TRBJ1-1,CAISVLGRTEAFF,TGTGCCATCAGTGTTCTGGGGAGGACTGAAGCTTTCTTT
TRBV5-4,once,-,TRBJ2-7,CASSLAGDIYTYEQYF,TGTGCCAGCAGCTTGGCAGGGGACATATATACCTACGAGCAGTACTTC
TRBV5-6,-,TRBD1,TRBJ2-7,CASSLPGQGTYEQYF,TGTGCCAGCAGCTTACCGGGACAGGGGACCTACGAGCAGTACTTC
TRBV2,once,TRBD2,TRBJ2-1,CASSMRGGLNEQFF,TGTGCCAGCAGCATGCGGGGGGGCCTAAATGAGCAGTTCTTC
TRBV25-1,once,-,TRBJ2-1,CASSPPGLVSDEQFF,TGTGCCAGCAGTCCGCCAGGGCTGGTCTCAGATGAGCAGTTCTTC
TRBV11-3,-,TRBD1,TRBJ1-2,CASSLGQGNGYTF,TGTGCCAGCAGCTTAGGACAGGGCAATGGCTACACCTTC
TRBV7-2,-,-,TRBJ1-1,CASSLDTLPQAVMNTEAFF,TGTGCCAGCAGCTTAGATACGCTTCCGCAGGCCGTCATGAACACTGAAGCTTTCTTT
TRBV18,few,-,TRBJ2-1,CASSPQSFRAYNEQFF,TGTGCCAGCTCACCTCAAAGCTTCCGTGCTTACAATGAGCAGTTCTTC
TRBV9,-,TRBD2,TRBJ2-1,CASSVVGGTYNEQFF,TGTGCCAGCAGCGTAGTCGGGGGGACCTACAATGAGCAGTTCTTC
TRBV11-1,-,-,TRBJ1-1,CASSPVLNTEAFF,TGTGCCAGCAGCCCAGTACTGAACACTGAAGCTTTCTTT
TRBV5-1,-,-,TRBJ2-2,CASSQGQTNTGELFF,TGCGCCAGCAGCCAAGGACAGACGAACACCGGGGAGCTGTTTTTT
TRBV6-6,-,-,TRBJ2-6,CASSSPGTGANVLTF,TGTGCCAGCAGTTCTCCAGGGACTGGGGCCAACGTCCTGACTTTC
TRBV30,-,TRBD1,TRBJ1-2,CASLDRNGYTF,TGTGCCTCCCTGGACAGGAATGGCTACACCTTC
TRBV7-9,-,TRBD1,TRBJ2-7,CASSSRTGEKGYEQYF,TGTGCCAGCAGCTCTCGGACAGGGGAGAAGGGATACGAGCAGTACTTC
TRBV29-1,-,-,TRBJ1-1,CSVEKTGREIF,TGCAGCGTGGAAAAAACGGGGCGGGAAATCTTT
TRBV19,once,-,TRBJ1-5,CASSSGRAQHF,TGTGCCAGTAGTTCAGGCAGAGCCCAGCATTTT
TRBV19,many,-,TRBJ1-1,CASSIDLAVNTEAFF,TGTGCCAGTAGTATAGATCTCGCAGTGAACACTGAAGCTTTCTTT
TRBV7-9,-,TRBD1,TRBJ2-1,CASSLDRGSYNEQFF,TGTGCCAGCAGCTTAGACAGGGGTTCCTACAATGAGCAGTTCTTC
TRBV27,-,TRBD2,TRBJ2-3,CASSSMGTSGGASTDTQYF,TGTGCCAGCAGTTCCATGGGGACTAGCGGGGGGGCCTCGACAGATACGCAGTATTTT
TRBV11-2,-,TRBD1,TRBJ2-5,CASSSGTGYLETQYF,TGTGCCAGCAGCTCCGGGACAGGGTATTTGGAGACCCAGTACTTC
TRBV9,-,TRBD2,TRBJ2-4,CASSAYLRGGVTSGGADIQYF,TGTGCCAGCAGCGCCTATCTACGAGGCGGGGTGACTAGCGGGGGAGCGGACATTCAGTACTTC
TRBV2,-,-,TRBJ1-1,CASSELSEVNTEAFF,TGTGCCAGCAGTGAATTGTCAGAGGTTAACACTGAAGCTTTCTTT